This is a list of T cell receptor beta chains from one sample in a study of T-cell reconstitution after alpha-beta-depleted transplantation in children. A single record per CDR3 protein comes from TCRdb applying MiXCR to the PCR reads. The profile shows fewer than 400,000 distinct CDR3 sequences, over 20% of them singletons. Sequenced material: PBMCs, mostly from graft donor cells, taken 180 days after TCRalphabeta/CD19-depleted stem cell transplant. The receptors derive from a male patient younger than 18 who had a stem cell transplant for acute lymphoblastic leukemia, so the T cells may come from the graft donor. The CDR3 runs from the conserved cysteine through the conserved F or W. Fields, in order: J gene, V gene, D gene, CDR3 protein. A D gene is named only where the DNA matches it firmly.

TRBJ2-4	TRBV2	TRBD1	CASSFTDRGLAKNIQYF
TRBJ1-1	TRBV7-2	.	CASSLLWGSIAEAFF
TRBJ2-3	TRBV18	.	CASSPQLAASTDTQYF
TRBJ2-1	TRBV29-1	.	CSVVGGDTIYNEQFF
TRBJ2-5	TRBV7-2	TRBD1	CASSLANVGTGQETQYF
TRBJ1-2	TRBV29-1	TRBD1	CSALDRDLGYTF
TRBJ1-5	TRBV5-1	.	CASSLDPNQPQHF
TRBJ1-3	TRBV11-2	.	CASEGPSGNSRSGNTIYF
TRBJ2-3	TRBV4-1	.	CASSQEKTAAPSTDTQYF
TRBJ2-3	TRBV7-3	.	CASSLARTDTQYF
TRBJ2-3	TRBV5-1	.	CASSSIAADTQYF
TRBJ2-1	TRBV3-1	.	CASSLSGLHEQFF
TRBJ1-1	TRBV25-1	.	CASSDGQINTEAFF
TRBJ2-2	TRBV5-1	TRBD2	CASSSGLAGGRELFF
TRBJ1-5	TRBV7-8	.	CASSARGPLRAVNQPQHF
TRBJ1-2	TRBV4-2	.	CASSQGWTDENGYTF
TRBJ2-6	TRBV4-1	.	CASSRLRTASFSGANVLTF
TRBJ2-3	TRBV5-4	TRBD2	CASSFWGLAGLRATDTQYF
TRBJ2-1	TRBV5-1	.	CASSFAGNSYNEQFF
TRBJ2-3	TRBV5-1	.	CASSLAVWEDTQYF
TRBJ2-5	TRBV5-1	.	CASTGIAEETQYF
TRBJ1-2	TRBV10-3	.	CAILRTGENYGYTF
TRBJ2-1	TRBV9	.	CASSVVGGHEQFF
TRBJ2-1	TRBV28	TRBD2	CASSLLAGAADEQFF
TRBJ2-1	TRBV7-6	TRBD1	CASSRQGTSVEQFF
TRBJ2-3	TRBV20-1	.	CSAYRTDTQYF
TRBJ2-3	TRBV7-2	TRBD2	CASSLYLAGGTDTQYF
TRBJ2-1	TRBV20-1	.	CSALSGRAPYNEQFF
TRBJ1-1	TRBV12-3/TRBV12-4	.	CASSLGGGLREAFF
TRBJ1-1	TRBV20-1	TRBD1	CSADGTVNTEAFF
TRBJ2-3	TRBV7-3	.	CASSRNLLGRADTQYF
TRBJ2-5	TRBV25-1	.	CASTRVADEETQYF
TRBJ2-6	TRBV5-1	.	CASSFLREVGSGANVLTF
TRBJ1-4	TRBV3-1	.	CASSQPSSFPVEKLFF
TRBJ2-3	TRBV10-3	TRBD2	CAISGRGLAGVTDTQYF
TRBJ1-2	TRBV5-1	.	CASSSRMGDYGYTF
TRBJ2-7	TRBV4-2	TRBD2	CASSQRPGLAGYNEQYF
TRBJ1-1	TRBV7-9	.	CASSLAYPGEAFF
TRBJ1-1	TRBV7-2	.	CASSSPRQYPRVTEAFF
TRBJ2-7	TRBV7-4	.	CASSLVREQYF
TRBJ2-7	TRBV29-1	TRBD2	CSVGTSGKGSYEQYF
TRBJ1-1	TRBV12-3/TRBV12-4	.	CASSLAARRYMNTEAFF
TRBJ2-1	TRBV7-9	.	CASSLARGEQFF
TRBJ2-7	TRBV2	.	CASSRYQARDEQYF